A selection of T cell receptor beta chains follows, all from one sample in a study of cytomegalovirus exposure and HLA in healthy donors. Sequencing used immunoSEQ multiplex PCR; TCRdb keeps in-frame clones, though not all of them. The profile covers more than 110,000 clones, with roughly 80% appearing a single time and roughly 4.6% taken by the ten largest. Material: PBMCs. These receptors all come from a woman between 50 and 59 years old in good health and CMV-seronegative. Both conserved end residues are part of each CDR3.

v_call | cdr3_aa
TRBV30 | CAWSVQGWTEAFF
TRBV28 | CASSSPLAGGETQYF
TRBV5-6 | CASSLGQGDEQFF
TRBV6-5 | CASSPRSGGGSPLHF
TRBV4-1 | CASSPGGQEGGYPF
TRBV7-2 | CASSQVRGLNYGYTF
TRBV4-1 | CASSQEQGASIGPDEQYF
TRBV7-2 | CASRKGGAETQYF
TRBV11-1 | CASSPRAGTNNEQFF
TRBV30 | CAWRPIGIGELFF
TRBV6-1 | CASRGTVFGGTEAFF
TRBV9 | CASSARGGITGELFF
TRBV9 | CASSVRDFENNEQFF
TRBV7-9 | CASSLQVSGYTF
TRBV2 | CASSDDRLYGYTF
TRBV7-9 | CSSSQGLRQETQYF
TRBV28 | CASSFQVGHRSGNTIYF
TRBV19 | CASSMGGAYYNEQFF
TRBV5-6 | CASSPGFGGTNTGELFF
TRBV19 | CASSMFGGNQETQYF
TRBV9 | CASSVDKQGKRSTDTQYF
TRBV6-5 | CASSYLWETNTEAFF
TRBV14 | CASSLTVGSPLHF
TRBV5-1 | CASSLELGSGGGETQYF
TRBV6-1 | CASSEGTRGDWGYTF
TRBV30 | CAWPRGNYGYTF
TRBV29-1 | CSTAQPNTGAFF
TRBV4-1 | CASSQETEREQFF
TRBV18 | CASSPSGRVYSGNTIYF
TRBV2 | CASSDIGGSSTDTQYF
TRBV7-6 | CASSLLGLQETQYF
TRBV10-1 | CASSESGTPYGYTF
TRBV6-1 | CASNQWGGAYEQYF
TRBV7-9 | CASSGTGAYSPLHF
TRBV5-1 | CASSLQGTSGGLGQFF